These 12 T cell receptor beta chains were all obtained from the same sample, sequenced in a study of T cells in Graves' hyperthyroidism and ophthalmopathy. Amplification targeted TCR beta CDR3 regions from RNA transcripts. Using the HTBI primer set, a first-round RT-PCR was run on the TCR CDR3. TCRdb reprocessed the multiplex PCR reads with MiXCR, giving one entry per CDR3 protein. The sample lists 700,000 or so distinct CDR3 sequences, roughly 15% occurring once. Sequencing was carried out using blood. The origin of the receptors is a man aged 18 to 30 with Graves' hyperthyroidism.

This chain joins TRBV4-2 and TRBJ2-3; D may be TRBD1 (5 bases). Germline V CDR1 and CDR2: LGHNA, YNFKEQ. With 0 bases removed from V and 6 bases from J, the gap between germline ends came to 28 bases. CDR3 length: 20 residues. CDR3 region: CASSQDSFRRFGPKGDTQYF. The CDR3 DNA sequence: TGTGCCAGCAGCCAAGATAGTTTTAGGCGCTTCGGACCGAAGGGGGATACGCAGTATTTT.

This clonotype showed up many times. This chain links TRBV20-1 with TRBJ2-5; 11 bases fit TRBD1. The germline V gene encodes CDR1 DFQATT and CDR2 SNEGSKA (reference sequence). V was clipped by 0 bases and J by 2 bases; unmatched bases: 2. The CDR3 runs to 15 residues. The CDR3 sequence: CSARDGTGGQETQYF. The CDR3 DNA sequence: TGCAGTGCTAGAGATGGGACAGGGGGGCAAGAGACCCAGTACTTC.

In this sample, this clonotype turned up many times. The CDR3: CASSSLSGDTQYF. DNA for the CDR3: TGTGCCAGCAGCTCCCTTAGCGGGGATACGCAGTATTTT. The chain is built from TRBV7-3 and TRBJ2-3; 7 nucleotides line up with TRBD2. With 4 bases clipped from V and 6 bases from J, the junction kept 4 bases outside the gene matches. The length of the CDR3 is 13 residues. CDR1 and CDR2 (germline): SGHTA, FQGTGA.

This clonotype was recorded at least ten times. CDR3 region: CSAVTLGQGRTEAFF. For the CDR3, the DNA is TGCAGTGCCGTAACCCTAGGACAGGGGAGGACTGAAGCTTTCTTT. J is TRBJ1-1 and V is TRBV20-1, with 9 nucleotides matching TRBD1. CDR3 length: 15 residues. Germline loops: CDR1 DFQATT, CDR2 SNEGSKA (reference sequence). With 6 bases clipped from V and 5 bases from J, the junction kept 13 bases outside the gene matches.

This clonotype has just a few counts. This chain connects TRBV5-1 to TRBJ1-4; D is ambiguous. This CDR3 is 15 amino acids long. Germline V gene data show CDR1 as SGHRS and CDR2 as YFSETQ. V lost 6 bases and J 0 bases, leaving 12 bases between the germline ends. The CDR3: CASTKTAPTNEKLFF. The CDR3 DNA reads TGCGCCAGCACCAAGACGGCTCCAACTAATGAAAAACTGTTTTTT.

This clonotype was detected ten times or more. CDR3 amino acids: CASSSDSYNEQFF. The CDR3 region has the DNA TGTGCCAGCAGCTCGGACAGTTACAATGAGCAGTTCTTC. This chain connects TRBV11-2 to TRBJ2-1; TRBD1 is a possible D gene (6 bases). The CDR3 totals 13 residues. Germline assignment: CDR1 SGHAT and CDR2 FQNNGV. Trimming took off 4 bases at V and 4 bases at J, with 8 bases between the two ends.

This sequence joins TRBV20-1 and TRBJ2-3; 8 bases line up with TRBD1. Germline CDR1 is DFQATT and CDR2 is SNEGSKA (reference sequence). This CDR3 is 14 amino acids long. V shed 5 bases, J shed 1 base, and the junction held 5 bases outside the gene matches. The CDR3 DNA reads as TGCAGTGCTGCGGACAGGGTCGGCACAGATACGCAGTATTTT. Translation gives CSAADRVGTDTQYF.

This clonotype was observed a few times. V gene TRBV20-1 combines with J gene TRBJ2-5, with unresolved D. CDR3 size: 15 residues. The V end was cut by 0 bases, the J end by 5 bases, with 16 bases between. Germline V gene sequence: CDR1 DFQATT, CDR2 SNEGSKA (reference sequence). The CDR3 reads CSARDLGSGGETQYF. DNA of the CDR3: TGCAGTGCTAGAGATCTGGGCTCCGGTGGGGAGACCCAGTACTTC.

This clonotype came up many times. The chain uses TRBV18 and TRBJ2-3; no reliable D call. Trimming took off 0 bases at V and 1 base at J, with 5 bases between the two ends. From germline, CDR1 is KGHSH and CDR2 LQKENI. The CDR3 has 14 residues. The DNA of the CDR3 is TGTGCCAGCTCACCACCGGACGGCACAGATACGCAGTATTTT. This sequence encodes CASSPPDGTDTQYF.

This clonotype was seen more than once but under ten times. The chain joins TRBV19 to TRBJ1-1, with 12 bases lining up with TRBD1. V was clipped by 10 bases and J by 5 bases; unmatched bases: 5. The CDR3 runs 13 residues. Germline CDR1 is LNHDA and CDR2 is SQIVND (reference sequence). CDR3: CATRDRGHTEAFF. DNA for the CDR3: TGTGCCACAAGGGACAGGGGGCATACTGAAGCTTTCTTT.

This clonotype was seen more than once but under ten times. Without the conserved terminal phenylalanine or tryptophan, this CDR3 likely stems from a read error. V gene TRBV29-1 combines with J gene TRBJ1-2, with D unresolved. V was clipped by 7 bases and J by 4 bases, with 10 bases between them. The germline CDR1 and CDR2 sequences are SQVTM and ANQGSEA. The CDR3 is made up of 11 amino acids. CDR3 residues: CSAMDGYGYTL. The CDR3 nucleotides read TGCAGCGCCATGGACGGCTATGGCTACACCCTC.

This clonotype was seen repeatedly, ten times or more. V usage is TRBV7-8 and J usage is TRBJ2-7; 10 bases fit TRBD2. The J segment lost 6 bases and the V segment lost 5 bases, leaving 16 bases of the junction unmatched. This CDR3 spans 17 amino acids. Germline V gene data show CDR1 as SGHVS and CDR2 as FQNEAQ. In nucleotides, the CDR3 is TGTGCCAGCAGCCTGTTCCTTAGCGGGAGGAACTGGAGCGAGCAGTACTTC. Translating it yields CASSLFLSGRNWSEQYF.